Shown below are 24 T cell receptor beta chains from a single sample sequenced in a study of blood T cells in healthy people across ages. Next came a second PCR, run for about 7 to 12 cycles, which used a sample-barcoded 5' primer along with a J-beta primer mix. TCRdb re-called the 5' RACE reads with MiXCR, one entry per CDR3 protein. The sample has over 500,000 distinct CDR3 sequences; about 27% are singletons. These data were also filed under a second study, of T cells of mothers and their children.

The sample consisted of blood. Every receptor here comes from a boy younger than 10 in good health.

The sample holds a few counts of this clonotype. The chain is built from TRBV5-1 and TRBJ2-7; D unresolved. Trimming shortened V by 0 bases and J by 6 bases, and 10 bases separated the two germline ends. The V gene's germline CDR1 is SGHRS and CDR2 YFSETQ. The length of the CDR3 is 13 residues. The DNA for the CDR3 is TGCGCCAGCAGCTTGGGACCCGAAGGCGAGCAGTACTTC. It yields the protein CASSLGPEGEQYF.

This clonotype was seen a few times. The chain joins TRBV7-9 to TRBJ2-1, with 10 nucleotides matching TRBD2. Germline V lookup: CDR1 SEHNR, CDR2 FQNEAQ (reference sequence). V dropped 6 bases and J dropped 4; count of bases not matched to a gene: 3. The CDR3 has 14 amino acids. The CDR3 DNA is TGTGCCAGCAGAGCGGGAGGGCCTTACAATGAGCAGTTCTTC. Protein product: CASRAGGPYNEQFF.

There are a few counts of this clonotype. The chain has TRBV9 and TRBJ2-5, with D hard to call. Between the trimmed V and J ends, which lost 3 bases and 5 bases, there was a span of 11 bases. Germline lookup yields CDR1 SGDLS and CDR2 YYNGEE. The length of the CDR3 is 13 residues. This CDR3 is CASSGYGGETQYF. In DNA, the CDR3 is TGTGCCAGCAGCGGGTACGGTGGGGAGACCCAGTACTTC.

The V call is TRBV7-2, the J call TRBJ2-4, with 8 bases that match TRBD2. This CDR3 region has 19 residues. J gave up 2 bases and V 1 base, and 13 bases lay outside the gene matches. Germline V gives CDR1 SGHTA, CDR2 FQGNSA. The CDR3 loop reads CASSLDGGGWFGTKNIQYF. The CDR3 bases are TGTGCCAGCAGCTTAGATGGCGGGGGGTGGTTCGGGACCAAAAACATTCAGTACTTC. The variable domain in full, with the rest retrieved from reference TRBV7-2 and TRBJ2-4, is GAGVSQSPSNKVTEKGKDVELRCDPISGHTALYWYRQSLGQGLEFLIYFQGNSAPDKSGLPSDRFSAERTGGSVSTLTIQRTQQEDSAVYLCASSLDGGGWFGTKNIQYFGAGTRLSVL.

The genes are TRBV12-5 and TRBJ2-7; 9 bases map to TRBD2. The germline CDR1 and CDR2 sequences are LGHNT and FRNRAP. The V gene end was trimmed by 6 bases and the J gene end by 5 bases; junction bases not matched to a gene: 5. This CDR3 comprises 13 residues. The CDR3 sequence is CASGISGSDEQYF. In DNA form, the CDR3 reads TGTGCTAGTGGAATTAGCGGGAGTGACGAGCAGTACTTC.

This clonotype has more than one count but fewer than ten. The gene calls are TRBV9 and TRBJ2-7; D might be TRBD1 or TRBD2, each matching 5 bases. This CDR3 comprises 15 residues. Trimming cost V 4 bases and J 6 bases, with 20 bases left between them. Germline V CDR1 and CDR2: SGDLS, YYNGEE. CDR3 residues: CASSPLLRGSGEQYF. CDR3 bases: TGTGCCAGCAGCCCACTGCTGAGGGGCTCCGGCGAGCAGTACTTC.

This clonotype turned up a few times. The V call is TRBV2, the J call TRBJ2-3; 7 bases agree with TRBD1. CDR1 and CDR2 from the germline V gene are SNHLY and FYNNEI. The V and J ends lost 7 bases and 2 bases, in that order; junction bases with no gene match: 6. The CDR3 covers 14 residues. The CDR3 spells CASKGALYTDTQYF. Here the CDR3 DNA reads TGTGCCAGCAAGGGGGCACTTTACACAGATACGCAGTATTTT. Combining the CDR3 with reference TRBV2 and TRBJ2-3 gives the whole variable domain EPEVTQTPSHQVTQMGQEVILRCVPISNHLYFYWYRQILGQKVEFLVSFYNNEISEKSEIFDDQFSVERPDGSNFTLKIRSTKLEDSAMYFCASKGALYTDTQYFGPGTRLTVL.

This clonotype came up a few times. The CDR3 DNA reads TGCAGCGGGACAGACGGGAACACTGAAGCTTTCTTT. The encoded protein is CSGTDGNTEAFF. V gene TRBV29-1 combines with J gene TRBJ1-1; D is possibly TRBD1 (6 bases). CDR3 size: 12 residues. With 7 bases removed from V and 1 base from J, the gap between germline ends came to 10 bases. The germline gives CDR1 SQVTM, CDR2 ANQGSEA. The entire variable domain, with the rest obtained from reference TRBV29-1 and TRBJ1-1, is as follows: SAVISQKPSRDICQRGTSLTIQCQVDSQVTMMFWYRQQPGQSLTLIATANQGSEATYESGFVIDKFPISRPNLTFSTLTVSNMSPEDSSIYLCSGTDGNTEAFFGQGTRLTVV.

The rearrangement links TRBV11-2 to TRBJ1-4; perhaps TRBD1 as D (6 bases). V was clipped by 3 bases and J by 8 bases, with 10 bases between them. From germline, CDR1 is SGHAT and CDR2 FQNNGV. The CDR3 runs 13 residues. CDR3 sequence reads: CASSLGGREKLFF. The DNA for the CDR3 is TGTGCCAGCAGCTTGGGGGGGCGAGAAAAACTGTTTTTT. The entire variable domain, with the rest obtained from reference TRBV11-2 and TRBJ1-4, is as follows: EAGVAQSPRYKIIEKRQSVAFWCNPISGHATLYWYQQILGQGPKLLIQFQNNGVVDDSQLPKDRFSAERLKGVDSTLKIQPAKLEDSAVYLCASSLGGREKLFFGSGTQLSVL.

This clonotype occurred many times. The V call is TRBV20-1, the J call TRBJ2-7; D not certain. V was trimmed by 7 bases and J by 1 base, leaving 8 bases between them. Looked up from germline, CDR1 is DFQATT and CDR2 is SNEGSKA (reference sequence). This CDR3 is 11 amino acids long. The CDR3 sequence is CSESPSYEQYF. Here the CDR3 DNA reads TGCAGTGAAAGCCCTTCCTACGAGCAGTACTTC.

This clonotype has only a few counts. This chain links TRBV7-9 with TRBJ2-7; 11 nucleotides match TRBD2. V lost 2 bases, J lost 0 bases, and 3 bases stayed unmatched. Germline-derived CDR1 and CDR2 are SEHNR and FQNEAQ (reference sequence). The CDR3 extends over 16 amino acids. The CDR3: CASSLSSGGSSYEQYF. CDR3 nucleotide sequence: TGTGCCAGCAGCTTATCTAGCGGGGGGAGCTCCTACGAGCAGTACTTC.

The V and J genes are TRBV29-1 and TRBJ2-5; TRBD1 agrees at 8 bases. With V trimmed by 8 bases and J by 2 bases, 1 base remained unmatched. Germline V gene lookup returns CDR1 SQVTM and CDR2 ANQGSEA. This CDR3 has 11 residues. CDR3 DNA: TGCAGCACAGGGGGACAAGAGACCCAGTACTTC. As protein: CSTGGQETQYF.

This clonotype was seen a handful of times. The J gene is TRBJ1-1, the V gene TRBV18, with TRBD1 as a possible D gene (6 bases). The V gene's germline CDR1 is KGHSH and CDR2 LQKENI. The CDR3 extends over 13 amino acids. V shed 8 bases and J shed 5 bases, with 15 bases lying between them. Written as DNA, the CDR3 is TGTGCCAGCAGCCCGAACAGGGATACTGAAGCTTTCTTT. Translated: CASSPNRDTEAFF.

The chain combines TRBV12-3 or TRBV12-4 with TRBJ1-1; weak D call: TRBD1 (5 bases). The CDR3 runs to 14 residues. Trimming took 1 base from V and 5 from J, leaving 11 bases between them. The CDR3 region is CASSLGGSRTEAFF. The CDR3, as DNA: TGTGCCAGCAGTTTAGGGGGCTCCAGGACTGAAGCTTTCTTT.

This clonotype was recorded at least ten times. The V and J genes are TRBV29-1 and TRBJ2-5; possibly TRBD1 for D (5 bases). This CDR3 has 15 amino acids. In germline, CDR1 is SQVTM, CDR2 ANQGSEA. Trimming pared 4 bases from V and 4 bases from J, leaving 19 bases between. The CDR3 coding sequence is TGCAGCGTTGGGAACCCCACAGGTATTGGAGAGACCCAGTACTTC. Amino acids: CSVGNPTGIGETQYF.

The chain combines TRBV9 with TRBJ2-5; TRBD2 matches 7 bases. The J call may be wrong; the DNA end is better matched by TRBJ2-7. Germline CDR1 and CDR2: SGDLS and YYNGEE. The CDR3 extends over 14 amino acids. The CDR3: CASSVESGTYEQYF. CDR3 DNA sequence: TGTGCCAGCAGCGTAGAAAGCGGGACTTACGAGCAGTACTTC.

This clonotype was seen many times. The CDR3 DNA follows: TGCAGTGCTAGAGATCGGCCGGGACTGGCCTACAATGAGCAGTTCTTC. Residues: CSARDRPGLAYNEQFF. J is TRBJ2-1 and V is TRBV20-1; TRBD2 might be the D (6 bases). The CDR3 consists of 16 residues. CDR1 is DFQATT, CDR2 SNEGSKA, per germline (reference sequence). V lost 0 bases to trimming and J lost 2 bases, with 14 bases between them.

The chain uses TRBV7-9 and TRBJ2-7; 7 nucleotides agree with TRBD2. The germline V gene has CDR1 SEHNR and CDR2 FQNEAQ (reference sequence). The CDR3 runs to 15 residues. J was trimmed by 3 bases and V by 6 bases; bases with no gene match: 11. In DNA, the CDR3 is TGTGCCAGCAGTGAAGCGGGACCGAGCATCTACGAGCAGTACTTC. It codes for CASSEAGPSIYEQYF.

The V and J genes are TRBV29-1 and TRBJ1-1; D unresolved. This CDR3 is built from 11 residues. Germline values: CDR1 SQVTM, CDR2 ANQGSEA. The V gene lost 2 bases and the J gene lost 10 bases, with 11 bases spanning the gap. CDR3 amino acids: CSVELLGGAFF. The CDR3 DNA reads TGCAGCGTTGAATTGCTGGGAGGAGCTTTCTTT.

The chain couples TRBV6-4 to TRBJ2-1, with TRBD2 matching 7 bases. CDR3 length: 15 residues. Germline lookup yields CDR1 MRHNA and CDR2 SNTAGT. V lost 6 bases, J lost 0 bases, and 5 bases stayed unmatched. The CDR3 nucleotides are TGTGCCAGCAGCAAGAGCGGGGACTCCTACAATGAGCAGTTCTTC. Translated: CASSKSGDSYNEQFF.

The chain carries TRBV6-6 and TRBJ2-3; 11 positions match TRBD1. V gave up 6 bases and J gave up 5 bases; unmatched junction bases: 7. This CDR3 is 15 amino acids long. Germline V gene data show CDR1 as MNHNY and CDR2 as SVGAGI (reference sequence). CDR3 protein: CASRSDRGQIDTQYF. CDR3 sequence (DNA): TGTGCCAGCAGATCGGACAGGGGGCAGATAGATACGCAGTATTTT.

The V and J genes are TRBV5-1 and TRBJ1-4; no reliable D call. This CDR3 region has 14 residues. Trimming left V 0 bases short and J 8 bases short, with 11 bases between. Germline CDR1 is SGHRS and CDR2 is YFSETQ. The CDR3 reads CASSLGGSEEKLFF. In DNA form, the CDR3 reads TGCGCCAGCAGCTTGGGTGGCAGTGAGGAAAAACTGTTTTTT.

The CDR3 DNA follows: TGCAGTGCTAGAGATCGCAAGGGCGTAACTGAAGCTTTCTTT. It is translated as CSARDRKGVTEAFF. The chain is built from TRBV20-1 and TRBJ1-1; D is ambiguous. Looked up from germline, CDR1 is DFQATT and CDR2 is SNEGSKA (reference sequence). V was clipped by 0 bases and J by 5 bases, with 13 bases between them. This CDR3 spans 14 amino acids.

The J gene is TRBJ1-1, the V gene TRBV6-1; the D gene is possibly TRBD1 (6 bases). This CDR3 comprises 15 residues. Per germline, CDR1 MNHNS and CDR2 SASEGT. The ends were cut back, 0 bases at V and 0 bases at J, with 8 bases in the middle. CDR3 region: CASSEAGALNTEAFF. The CDR3 DNA reads TGTGCCAGCAGTGAAGCGGGGGCTCTGAACACTGAAGCTTTCTTT.